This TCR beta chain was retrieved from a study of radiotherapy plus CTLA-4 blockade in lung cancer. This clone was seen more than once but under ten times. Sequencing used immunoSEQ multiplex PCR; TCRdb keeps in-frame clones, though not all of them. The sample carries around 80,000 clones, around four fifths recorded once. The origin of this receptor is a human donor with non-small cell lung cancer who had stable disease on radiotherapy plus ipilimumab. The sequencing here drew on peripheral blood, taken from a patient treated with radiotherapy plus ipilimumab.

CDR3 region: CASSFNTPAYEQYF. The CDR3 DNA follows: TGTGCCAGCAGTTTTAATACCCCCGCCTACGAGCAGTACTTC. The chain employs TRBV28 and TRBJ2-7; D unclear. The CDR3 sequence is 14 residues long. Trimming pared 3 bases from V and 2 bases from J, leaving 11 bases between. Germline assignment: CDR1 MDHEN and CDR2 SYDVKM.